The following is a T cell receptor (beta chain) sequence with its context. Its antigen is as yet unknown. The CDR3 loop spans 14 amino acids. Germline V gene sequence: CDR1 KGHDR, CDR2 SFDVKD. The J segment lost 9 bases and the V segment lost 8 bases, leaving 10 bases of the junction unmatched. In making TCR cDNA, 5'RACE template switching added a universal primer site and UMIs to it. TCRdb re-derived calls from the 5' RACE reads in MiXCR, one entry per CDR3 protein. The sample lists 150,000 to 200,000 distinct CDR3 sequences, 6% to 7.5% occurring once. These data are taken from a study of T cells after yellow fever vaccination. Findings and caveats of the study: Once the booster was given, most primary-vaccination clones reappeared, at 95% to 98% for CD4 and over 75% for CD8. Relatively few clonotypes were ones that appeared in both CD4 and CD8 compartments.

This receptor was obtained from a man between 18 and 35 years old who received the YFV17D yellow fever vaccine. The sample was CD4+ T cells sorted from PBMCs, taken 5 days after the first yellow fever vaccination. The chain employs TRBV24-1 and TRBJ2-1; 9 bases are a match to TRBD1. CDR3 nucleotides: TGTGCCACCAACCCGGGACAGGGTGCGGCTGAGCAGTTCTTC. It specifies CATNPGQGAAEQFF.